These 14 T cell receptor beta chains came from one sample sequenced in a study of T cell responses to AZD1222 COVID-19 vaccine. Sequenced by immunoSEQ multiplex PCR; TCRdb stores in-frame clones only, minus some. The data contain 110,000 to 150,000 clones, roughly 90% of them singletons. This material consisted of peripheral blood, taken on day 0 of AZD1222 vaccination. The origin of the receptors is an adult in good health.

V usage is TRBV12-3 or TRBV12-4 and J usage is TRBJ1-1, with D perhaps TRBD1 (5 bases). CDR3 length: 13 residues. V dropped 6 bases and J dropped 1 base, with 9 bases sitting between them. This CDR3 is CASRRGPNTEAFF. The CDR3 bases are TGTGCCAGCAGGAGGGGACCGAACACTGAAGCTTTCTTT.

The chain uses TRBV6-5 and TRBJ1-2, with D uncertain. This CDR3 is built from 11 residues. The germline V gene encodes CDR1 MNHEY and CDR2 SVGAGI. With 1 base removed from V and 11 bases from J, the gap between germline ends came to 8 bases. The DNA of the CDR3 is TGTGCCAGCAGTTACTTGGGGATGTACACCTTC. The encoded protein is CASSYLGMYTF.

The rearrangement links TRBV6-5 to TRBJ1-5; TRBD1 matches at 8 bases. The ends lost 6 bases at V and 6 bases at J; junction bases unmatched: 7. There are 14 residues in the CDR3. The germline gives CDR1 MNHEY, CDR2 SVGAGI. The CDR3 loop reads CASSKTGASQPQHF. The CDR3 nucleotides are TGTGCCAGCAGCAAGACAGGGGCGAGTCAGCCCCAGCATTTT.

This clone was detected only once. This sequence joins TRBV9 and TRBJ2-2; 11 positions agree with TRBD2. V lost 2 bases to trimming and J lost 5 bases; unmatched junction nucleotides: 5. The CDR3 totals 16 residues. CDR1 and CDR2 (germline): SGDLS, YYNGEE. The CDR3 bases are TGTGCCAGCAGCGTGCGGACTAGCGGGTATACCGGGGAGCTGTTTTTT. As protein: CASSVRTSGYTGELFF.

This rearrangement joins TRBV7-9 to TRBJ1-6, with 10 bases lining up with TRBD1. Per the germline V gene, CDR1 is SEHNR and CDR2 is FQNEAQ (reference sequence). The CDR3 consists of 18 residues. Germline trimming cut 6 bases from V and 0 bases from J; bases unmatched to any gene: 8. This CDR3 is CASSLGGQGSSYNSPLHF. CDR3 DNA sequence: TGTGCCAGCAGTTTGGGGGGACAGGGGAGCTCCTATAATTCACCCCTCCACTTT.

The chain combines TRBV29-1 with TRBJ2-1; D possibly corresponds to TRBD1 (6 bases). Germline V gene sequence: CDR1 SQVTM, CDR2 ANQGSEA. The CDR3 totals 14 residues. Trimming removed 4 bases from V and 5 bases from J, with 15 bases in between. The CDR3 protein is CSVVGAVTNNEQFF. Written as DNA, the CDR3 is TGCAGCGTTGTGGGGGCGGTTACCAACAATGAGCAGTTCTTC.

Only a few counts were recorded for this clone. This chain joins TRBV18 and TRBJ2-1, with TRBD2 as a possible D gene (5 bases). The CDR3 is made up of 15 amino acids. The V end was cut by 1 base, the J end by 0 bases, with 7 bases between. CDR1 is KGHSH and CDR2 is LQKENI in the germline V gene. The CDR3 nucleotides read TGTGCCAGCTCACCACGGACTCACTCCTACAATGAGCAGTTCTTC. It specifies CASSPRTHSYNEQFF.

Note on this clone: One end of the junction is discordant with germline, which a read error may explain. The chain joins TRBV4-1 to TRBJ1-1; TRBD1 agrees at 9 bases. From germline, CDR1 is MGHRA and CDR2 YSYEKL. The CDR3 totals 15 residues. The CDR3 protein is CASRQVNRGRTEAFF. CDR3 DNA sequence: TGCGCCAGCAGACAAGTAAACAGGGGGCGGACTGAAGCTTTCTTT.

The CDR3 region is CASSLEGTGGSKNIQYF. The DNA for the CDR3 is TGTGCCAGCAGCTTGGAAGGGACAGGGGGCTCCAAAAACATTCAGTACTTC. The V and J genes are TRBV5-8 and TRBJ2-4, with TRBD1 identical over 12 bases. J was trimmed by 2 bases and V by 0 bases; bases with no gene match: 3. The CDR3 contains 17 residues. CDR1 is SGHTS and CDR2 is YDEGEE in the germline V gene.

The chain couples TRBV19 to TRBJ1-2, with unresolved D. The CDR3 has 12 amino acids. With 7 bases removed from V and 5 bases from J, the gap between germline ends came to 11 bases. Germline CDR1 is LNHDA and CDR2 is SQIVND (reference sequence). CDR3 amino acids: CASTPGGYGYTF. DNA of the CDR3: TGTGCCAGTACCCCCGGTGGGTATGGCTACACCTTC.

The gene calls are TRBV4-1 and TRBJ2-1, with 7 bases fitting TRBD2. CDR3 size: 18 residues. CDR1 is MGHRA and CDR2 is YSYEKL in the germline V gene. V shed 2 bases and J 0 bases; nucleotides not matched to a gene: 10. The CDR3 region has the DNA TGCGCCAGCAGCCAACCAACTAGCGACCGAAGCTCCTACAATGAGCAGTTCTTC. Its protein is CASSQPTSDRSSYNEQFF.

The CDR3 DNA follows: TGTGCCAGCAGTCTTGGCCAGCGGGAGGGAAGCACCGGGGAGCTGTTTTTT. Translated: CASSLGQREGSTGELFF. The J gene is TRBJ2-2, the V gene TRBV28; 10 bases agree with TRBD2. The CDR3 contains 17 residues. The ends lost 5 bases at V and 4 bases at J; junction bases unmatched: 10. CDR1 is MDHEN and CDR2 is SYDVKM in the germline V gene.

The chain couples TRBV4-3 to TRBJ2-1; 11 bases agree with TRBD2. Trimming took 0 bases from V and 4 from J; bases not matched to a gene: 5. The CDR3 loop spans 17 amino acids. CDR1 and CDR2 from the germline V gene are LGHNA and YSLEER. The CDR3 DNA reads TGCGCCAGCAGCCAAGATCCCGGGACTAGCGGTTACAATGAGCAGTTCTTC. It encodes CASSQDPGTSGYNEQFF.

CDR3 in amino acids: CASSRGTSGKNTGELFF. CDR3 DNA sequence: TGTGCCAGCAGCCGGGGGACTAGCGGAAAGAACACCGGGGAGCTGTTTTTT. The rearrangement links TRBV27 to TRBJ2-2; TRBD2 matches at 11 bases. V lost 6 bases and J lost 1; bases outside the gene matches: 7. Germline V CDR1 and CDR2: MNHEY, SMNVEV (reference sequence). This CDR3 spans 17 amino acids.